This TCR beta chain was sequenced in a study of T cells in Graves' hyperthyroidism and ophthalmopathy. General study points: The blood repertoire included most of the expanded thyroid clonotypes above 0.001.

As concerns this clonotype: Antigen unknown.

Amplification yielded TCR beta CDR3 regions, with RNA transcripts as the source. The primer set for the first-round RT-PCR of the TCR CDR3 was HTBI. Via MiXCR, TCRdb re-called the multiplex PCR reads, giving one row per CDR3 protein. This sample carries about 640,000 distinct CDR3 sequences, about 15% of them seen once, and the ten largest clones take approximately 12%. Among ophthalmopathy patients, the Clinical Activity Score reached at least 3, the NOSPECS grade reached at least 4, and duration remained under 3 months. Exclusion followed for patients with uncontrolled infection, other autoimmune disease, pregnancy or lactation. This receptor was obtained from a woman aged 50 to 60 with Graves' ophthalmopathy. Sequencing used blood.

CDR3 region: CASRKAEHTDTQYF. The CDR3 DNA follows: TGTGCCAGCCGGAAAGCGGAGCACACAGATACGCAGTATTTT. V is TRBV19 and J is TRBJ2-3, with D possibly TRBD2 on 5 matching bases. The V end lost 9 bases, the J end lost 2 bases, and 15 bases lay between the germline ends. Germline CDR1 is LNHDA and CDR2 is SQIVND (reference sequence). The CDR3 is 14 amino acids. The variable domain in full, completed from reference TRBV19 and TRBJ2-3, reads DGGITQSPKYLFRKEGQNVTLSCEQNLNHDAMYWYRQDPGQGLRLIYYSQIVNDFQKGDIAEGYSVSREKKESFPLTVTSAQKNPTAFYLCASRKAEHTDTQYFGPGTRLTVL.